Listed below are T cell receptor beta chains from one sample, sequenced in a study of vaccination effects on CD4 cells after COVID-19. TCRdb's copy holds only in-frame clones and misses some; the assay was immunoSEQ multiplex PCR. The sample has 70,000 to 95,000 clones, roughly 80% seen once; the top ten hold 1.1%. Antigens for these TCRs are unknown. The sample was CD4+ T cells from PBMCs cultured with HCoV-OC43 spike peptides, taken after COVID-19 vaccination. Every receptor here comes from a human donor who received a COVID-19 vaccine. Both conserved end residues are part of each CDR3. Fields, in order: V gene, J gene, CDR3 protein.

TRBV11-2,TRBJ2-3,CASSFGISTDTQYF
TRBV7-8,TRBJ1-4,CASSLVHTIGSATNEKLFF
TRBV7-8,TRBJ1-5,CASSPRDRVRQPQHF
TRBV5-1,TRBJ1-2,CASSLGVVNYGYTF
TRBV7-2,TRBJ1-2,CASSSSTLNYGYTF
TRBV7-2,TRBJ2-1,CASSLYQGASNEQFF
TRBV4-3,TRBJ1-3,CASSQDYRGPWNTIYF
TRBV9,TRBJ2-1,CASSVVIAGASYNEQFF
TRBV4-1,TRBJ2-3,CASSQAAGATTDTQYF
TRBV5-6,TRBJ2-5,CASSLARLAGGSGETQYF
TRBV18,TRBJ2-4,CASSPPLFLGAGLAKNIQYF
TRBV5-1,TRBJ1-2,CASSLGTTNYGYTF
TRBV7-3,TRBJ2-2,CASSPDRNTGELFF
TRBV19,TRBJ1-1,CASSILGGSGAEAFF
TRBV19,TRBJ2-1,CASSSFLTSGGNNEQFF
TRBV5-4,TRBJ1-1,CASSRAEGGNTEAFF